The next 16 T cell receptor beta chains were all read from a single sample in a study of TIL therapy for anti-PD-1-resistant metastatic lung cancer. Sequencing used immunoSEQ v3. Produced via immunoSEQ multiplex PCR; TCRdb's table is partial and in-frame only. The sample carries over 20,000 clones, approximately 72% recorded once. Regarding time point: pre-treatment sample, taken before nivolumab and TIL therapy. The tumor samples were excised metastases, mostly pleural nodules or supraclavicular lymph nodes. Specimen: tumor tissue, collected at baseline. These receptors all come from a person aged 25-80 years with non-small cell lung cancer.

This clone came up once. The gene calls are TRBV7-9 and TRBJ2-3, with 7 positions matching TRBD2. Germline assignment: CDR1 SEHNR and CDR2 FQNEAQ (reference sequence). The ends lost 9 bases at V and 6 bases at J; junction bases unmatched: 15. This CDR3 has 15 residues. CDR3 sequence: CASRGRSGVRDTQYF. CDR3 sequence (DNA): TGTGCCAGTCGGGGGAGGAGCGGGGTGCGGGATACGCAGTATTTT.

The chain links TRBV6-1 to TRBJ2-2, with D perhaps being TRBD1 or TRBD2 (6 bases each). V dropped 4 bases and J dropped 3 bases, with 15 bases sitting between them. The CDR3 loop spans 16 amino acids. Germline values: CDR1 MNHNS, CDR2 SASEGT. The CDR3, as DNA: TGTGCCAGCAGTGGCCTACAGGGAGGTTACACCGGGGAGCTGTTTTTT. Its protein product is CASSGLQGGYTGELFF.

This chain links TRBV9 with TRBJ2-3, with 9 bases identical to TRBD2. The V and J ends lost 1 base and 4 bases, in that order; junction bases with no gene match: 7. CDR1 SGDLS and CDR2 YYNGEE come from the germline V gene. CDR3 size: 16 residues. CDR3 DNA sequence: TGTGCCAGCAGCGTACTTGCGGGGGGGAATTCAGATACGCAGTATTTT. Encoded protein: CASSVLAGGNSDTQYF.

The chain recombines TRBV2 with TRBJ2-7; D ambiguous. CDR1 SNHLY and CDR2 FYNNEI come from the germline V gene. V lost 7 bases, J lost 0 bases, and 7 bases lay in between. CDR3 length: 12 residues. CDR3 nucleotide sequence: TGTGCCAGCAAGGCAGTCTCCTACGAGCAGTACTTC. This gives the protein CASKAVSYEQYF.

V gene TRBV19 combines with J gene TRBJ2-7, with 7 positions matching TRBD2. This CDR3 comprises 15 residues. J lost 7 bases, V lost 7 bases, and 16 bases had no gene match. From germline, CDR1 is LNHDA and CDR2 SQIVND (reference sequence). The CDR3 DNA sequence: TGTGCCAGTACCCAGAGTGGTTCTAGCGGAGGGGAGCAGTACTTC. Translating gives CASTQSGSSGGEQYF.

V usage is TRBV5-1 and J usage is TRBJ2-5, with TRBD1 as a possible D gene (6 bases). From germline, CDR1 is SGHRS and CDR2 YFSETQ. The CDR3 runs to 14 residues. V was shortened by 4 bases and J by 1 base, with 11 bases between the two germline ends. In DNA, the CDR3 is TGCGCCAGCAGCCCGGACAGAATCCAAGAGACCCAGTACTTC. This sequence encodes CASSPDRIQETQYF. Filled out from reference TRBV5-1 and TRBJ2-5, the complete variable domain reads KAGVTQTPRYLIKTRGQQVTLSCSPISGHRSVSWYQQTPGQGLQFLFEYFSETQRNKGNFPGRFSGRQFSNSRSEMNVSTLELGDSALYLCASSPDRIQETQYFGPGTRLLVL.

CDR3 nucleotide sequence: TGCGCCAGCAGCCCCGCCCCGACAGGGAGGGGTGGCACAGATACGCAGTATTTT. Amino acid sequence: CASSPAPTGRGGTDTQYF. The V call is TRBV5-1, the J call TRBJ2-3; D might be TRBD1 or TRBD2, each matching 7 bases. The CDR3 consists of 18 residues. The V gene lost 4 bases and the J gene lost 1 base, with 22 bases spanning the gap. Germline values: CDR1 SGHRS, CDR2 YFSETQ.

The V call is TRBV29-1, the J call TRBJ1-1, with D tentatively TRBD1 (6 bases). CDR3 size: 12 residues. The germline V gene encodes CDR1 SQVTM and CDR2 ANQGSEA. Trimming pared 6 bases from V and 3 bases from J, leaving 11 bases between. The CDR3 DNA reads as TGCAGCGTGATGGACAGATACACTGAAGCTTTCTTT. It encodes CSVMDRYTEAFF.

This clone was recorded only once. The chain recombines TRBV6-5 with TRBJ2-7; no reliable D call. The V gene lost 11 bases and the J gene lost 2 bases, with 16 bases spanning the gap. The CDR3 is made up of 13 amino acids. The germline gives CDR1 MNHEY, CDR2 SVGAGI. CDR3 in amino acids: CAAGPQTTYEQYF. CDR3 DNA sequence: TGTGCCGCCGGCCCACAGACAACCTACGAGCAGTACTTC.

The J gene is TRBJ2-3, the V gene TRBV7-2; 12 nucleotides line up with TRBD2. This CDR3 has 18 amino acids. Trimming removed 2 bases from V and 4 bases from J; junction bases left unmatched: 10. Germline V lookup: CDR1 SGHTA, CDR2 FQGNSA. CDR3 DNA: TGTGCCAGCAGCTTATGGACTAGCGGGGCGTTTCGGGCAGATACGCAGTATTTT. Translating it yields CASSLWTSGAFRADTQYF.

The CDR3 spells CARAQGEGDTQYF. As DNA, the CDR3 is TGCGCCAGGGCACAGGGGGAGGGAGATACGCAGTATTTT. J is TRBJ2-3 and V is TRBV10-2, with a tentative D call TRBD1 (8 bases). CDR3 size: 13 residues. The V and J ends lost 9 bases and 5 bases respectively, with 15 bases between them. Per germline, CDR1 WSHSY and CDR2 SAAADI.

This chain uses TRBV6-5 with TRBJ2-6; no definite D call. From germline, CDR1 is MNHEY and CDR2 SVGAGI. The ends were cut back, 0 bases at V and 0 bases at J, with 3 bases in the middle. The CDR3 is 15 amino acids. CDR3 residues: CASSYSHSGANVLTF. DNA of the CDR3: TGTGCCAGCAGTTACTCGCACTCTGGGGCCAACGTCCTGACTTTC.

V and J are TRBV4-3 and TRBJ2-2; D ambiguous. The CDR3 loop spans 13 amino acids. V gave up 0 bases and J gave up 2 bases, with 1 base separating them. Germline V gene sequence: CDR1 LGHNA, CDR2 YSLEER. CDR3 DNA sequence: TGCGCCAGCAGCCAAGACAACACCGGGGAGCTGTTTTTT. Translation gives CASSQDNTGELFF.

V gene TRBV7-2 combines with J gene TRBJ2-5; tentatively, D is TRBD2 (5 bases). CDR1 is SGHTA and CDR2 is FQGNSA in the germline V gene. Trimming cost V 3 bases and J 7 bases, with 9 bases left between them. CDR3 length equals 12 residues. In nucleotides, the CDR3 is TGTGCCAGCAGCTTCGCCCTAGCGACCCAGTACTTC. Translating it yields CASSFALATQYF.

This clone was observed a handful of times. Here the CDR3 reads CASSVLLNTGELFF. The DNA for the CDR3 is TGTGCCAGCAGCGTACTACTAAACACCGGGGAGCTGTTTTTT. The chain uses TRBV9 and TRBJ2-2; no clear D gene. The germline CDR1 and CDR2 sequences are SGDLS and YYNGEE. The V gene lost 1 base and the J gene lost 2 bases, with 6 bases spanning the gap. The CDR3 is made up of 14 amino acids.

V gene TRBV18 combines with J gene TRBJ1-6; D gene ambiguous. The CDR3 is 16 residues long. Germline-derived CDR1 and CDR2 are KGHSH and LQKENI. V lost 4 bases and J lost 7, with 17 bases in between. The CDR3 coding sequence is TGTGCCAGCTCACACTACACGGGTGGGGAGAATTCACCCCTCCACTTT. This encodes CASSHYTGGENSPLHF.